The 26 T cell receptor beta chains given below trace back to one sample, sequenced in a study of OX40 agonist ivuxolimab in advanced cancers. The protocol was immunoSEQ multiplex PCR, while the TCRdb copy is restricted to in-frame clones and leaves out a portion. The sample has about 61,000 clones, over 75% seen once; the top ten hold more than 15%. The sequencing here drew on CD4+ or CD8+ T cells sorted from blood, taken in a trial of the OX40 agonist ivuxolimab. These receptors were obtained from an adult with an advanced solid tumor such as melanoma, head and neck, liver or kidney cancer.

This clone was seen only once. The chain carries TRBV27 and TRBJ1-3; 8 positions agree with TRBD1. The germline V gene encodes CDR1 MNHEY and CDR2 SMNVEV (reference sequence). CDR3 length equals 17 residues. Unmatched junction bases numbered 6, after V lost 2 bases and J lost 0 bases. The CDR3 sequence is CASSLLGQGASGNTIYF. In DNA, the CDR3 is TGTGCCAGCAGTTTACTTGGACAGGGAGCCTCTGGAAACACCATATATTTT.

The V gene is TRBV7-9, the J gene TRBJ2-3; the match to TRBD2 covers 8 bases. CDR1 and CDR2 from the germline V gene are SEHNR and FQNEAQ (reference sequence). CDR3 length equals 14 residues. V was pared by 3 bases and J by 3 bases, with 2 bases of the junction left unmatched. The CDR3 coding sequence is TGTGCCAGCAGCTTCGCGGGAGGTACAGATACGCAGTATTTT. Its translation: CASSFAGGTDTQYF.

This chain connects TRBV13 to TRBJ2-6, with 9 bases lining up with TRBD1. Per germline, CDR1 PRHDT and CDR2 FYEKMQ (reference sequence). V lost 3 bases to trimming and J lost 2 bases; unmatched junction nucleotides: 5. The CDR3 covers 17 residues. The CDR3 spells CASSFDGTGPGANVLTF. In DNA, the CDR3 is TGTGCCAGCAGCTTTGACGGGACAGGGCCTGGGGCCAACGTCCTGACTTTC.

This clone appeared once. This chain connects TRBV7-2 to TRBJ2-3; D is unclear. V lost 5 bases and J 2 bases, leaving 8 bases between the germline ends. Germline V gene lookup returns CDR1 SGHTA and CDR2 FQGNSA. The length of the CDR3 is 13 residues. CDR3: CASSLYDTDTQYF. The CDR3 coding sequence is TGTGCCAGCAGCCTGTACGACACAGATACGCAGTATTTT.

The chain is built from TRBV29-1 and TRBJ2-5, with 9 bases lining up with TRBD2. The tail of the sequence fits TRBJ2-7 better, so the J call may be wrong. Germline-derived CDR1 and CDR2 are SQVTM and ANQGSEA. The CDR3 is made up of 13 amino acids. In DNA, the CDR3 is TGCAGCGTTGCACCTAGCGGGAACTACGAGCAGTACTTC. Translated: CSVAPSGNYEQYF.

This chain uses TRBV19 with TRBJ2-7; maybe TRBD1 (5 bases). V dropped 2 bases and J dropped 5 bases, with 13 bases sitting between them. Per germline, CDR1 LNHDA and CDR2 SQIVND (reference sequence). This CDR3 has 14 amino acids. The CDR3 here is CASSIMKGHHEQYF. The DNA for the CDR3 is TGTGCCAGTAGTATAATGAAGGGGCACCACGAGCAGTACTTC.

The V and J genes are TRBV6-5 and TRBJ1-2; D call uncertain. Trimming shortened V by 6 bases and J by 1 base, and 12 bases separated the two germline ends. There are 14 residues in the CDR3. Germline V gene data show CDR1 as MNHEY and CDR2 as SVGAGI. CDR3 DNA: TGTGCCAGCAGCCTCTCGCCGAGTAACTATGGCTACACCTTC. Translated, it gives CASSLSPSNYGYTF.

The chain carries TRBV28 and TRBJ1-4; the match to TRBD1 covers 10 bases. The CDR3 totals 17 residues. The germline gives CDR1 MDHEN, CDR2 SYDVKM. V lost 7 bases, J lost 10 bases, and 18 bases stayed unmatched. The chain's CDR3 is CASTLFSLDRGGAKLFF. For the CDR3, the DNA is TGTGCCAGCACCCTTTTCTCTTTGGACAGGGGGGGAGCAAAACTGTTTTTT.

This clone was counted a few times. V usage is TRBV4-1 and J usage is TRBJ2-7; D remains ambiguous. The CDR3 runs 13 residues. Germline lookup yields CDR1 MGHRA and CDR2 YSYEKL. The V gene lost 1 base and the J gene lost 4 bases, with 8 bases spanning the gap. The CDR3: CASSQGVGYEQYF. The CDR3 nucleotides read TGCGCCAGCAGCCAAGGTGTAGGATACGAGCAGTACTTC.

This clone showed up just a few times. The rearrangement joins TRBV7-8 to TRBJ2-7; either TRBD1 or TRBD2 may fit D (5 bases each). Germline V gene data show CDR1 as SGHVS and CDR2 as FQNEAQ. Trimming cost V 5 bases and J 2 bases, with 13 bases left between them. CDR3 length: 14 amino acids. CDR3 loop: CASSVRGAPYEQYF. CDR3 coding DNA: TGTGCCAGCAGCGTTAGAGGGGCCCCCTACGAGCAGTACTTC.

The chain joins TRBV13 to TRBJ2-1; D remains unclear. Trimming cost V 0 bases and J 10 bases, with 10 bases left between them. The CDR3 is 13 amino acids. Germline V lookup: CDR1 PRHDT, CDR2 FYEKMQ (reference sequence). The CDR3 loop is CASSLGQGSEQFF. CDR3 in DNA: TGTGCCAGCAGCTTAGGTCAAGGTAGCGAGCAGTTCTTC.

The J gene is TRBJ2-1, the V gene TRBV4-3, with 9 bases lining up with TRBD2. Germline CDR1 is LGHNA and CDR2 is YSLEER. The CDR3 contains 15 residues. Losses at the gene ends were 4 bases for V and 6 bases for J; bases not matched to a gene: 7. The CDR3 loop is CASSPLAGDFNEQFF. Written as DNA, the CDR3 is TGCGCCAGCAGCCCTTTAGCGGGAGATTTCAATGAGCAGTTCTTC.

The chain employs TRBV9 and TRBJ2-5; 8 bases line up with TRBD2. Germline lookup yields CDR1 SGDLS and CDR2 YYNGEE. The CDR3 has 15 residues. Losses at the gene ends were 2 bases for V and 4 bases for J; bases not matched to a gene: 7. CDR3 in amino acids: CASSVTAGVGETQYF. The CDR3 DNA follows: TGTGCCAGCAGCGTTACAGCGGGAGTGGGAGAGACCCAGTACTTC.

This sequence joins TRBV4-3 and TRBJ2-1; 10 nucleotides match TRBD2. The CDR3 totals 15 residues. CDR1 and CDR2 from the germline V gene are LGHNA and YSLEER. J was trimmed by 9 bases and V by 0 bases; bases with no gene match: 5. In DNA form, the CDR3 reads TGCGCCAGCAGCCAAGATAGAACTAGCGGGACTGAGCAGTTCTTC. Protein product: CASSQDRTSGTEQFF.

The gene calls are TRBV4-2 and TRBJ1-1; D is ambiguous. V was clipped by 2 bases and J by 3 bases, with 13 bases between them. Germline assignment: CDR1 LGHNA and CDR2 YNFKEQ. The CDR3 is 15 residues long. CDR3 DNA sequence: TGTGCCAGCAGCCAAAGTGCGGGCGATGACACTGAAGCTTTCTTT. This gives the protein CASSQSAGDDTEAFF.

The rearrangement joins TRBV11-2 to TRBJ1-2; perhaps TRBD1 as D (6 bases). The CDR3 runs to 17 residues. The germline CDR1 and CDR2 sequences are SGHAT and FQNNGV. Trimming took 2 bases from V and 0 from J, leaving 16 bases between them. The CDR3 is CASSLNDRIVSNYGYTF. Here the CDR3 DNA reads TGTGCCAGCAGCTTAAACGACAGGATCGTATCTAACTATGGCTACACCTTC.

This rearrangement joins TRBV7-6 to TRBJ2-7; a possible D gene is TRBD2 (6 bases). The CDR3 is 14 residues long. Germline V CDR1 and CDR2: SGHVS, FNYEAQ. V gave up 6 bases and J gave up 6 bases, with 18 bases separating them. The CDR3 DNA follows: TGTGCCAGCAGTCCCCAACGGGAGTCGCGCGAGCAGTACTTC. Protein sequence: CASSPQRESREQYF.

The chain links TRBV28 to TRBJ1-4; 8 bases align to TRBD1. CDR3 length: 15 amino acids. V shed 5 bases and J 5 bases; nucleotides not matched to a gene: 7. Germline values: CDR1 MDHEN, CDR2 SYDVKM. The CDR3 DNA reads TGTGCCAGCAGTCAGTCGACAGGGGTGAATGAAAAACTGTTTTTT. Protein: CASSQSTGVNEKLFF.

The chain uses TRBV23-1 and TRBJ2-7; D is unresolved. TRBV23-1 is annotated as an ORF whose role is uncertain. Trimming stripped 2 bases from V and 3 bases from J, with 2 bases between. The CDR3 is made up of 11 amino acids. The CDR3 DNA is TGCGCCAGCAGTCAAGGCTACGAGCAGTACTTC. It is translated as CASSQGYEQYF.

The DNA for the CDR3 is TGCGCCAGCAGTGGAATTGTAGTACAGGAGAACACCGGGGAGCTGTTTTTT. Protein product: CASSGIVVQENTGELFF. The chain is built from TRBV10-2 and TRBJ2-2; TRBD1 might be the D (5 bases). The CDR3 extends over 17 amino acids. V was shortened by 4 bases and J by 1 base, with 16 bases between the two germline ends. CDR1 and CDR2 from the germline V gene are WSHSY and SAAADI.

The chain links TRBV28 to TRBJ1-2; D is unresolved. The CDR3 is 12 residues long. The V end lost 7 bases, the J end lost 7 bases, and 13 bases lay between the germline ends. Germline V CDR1 and CDR2: MDHEN, SYDVKM. CDR3 region: CASTDAGGGYTF. CDR3 DNA sequence: TGTGCCAGCACCGATGCCGGAGGTGGCTACACCTTC.

This clone has a single count. J is TRBJ2-2 and V is TRBV13; 13 bases agree with TRBD2. The CDR3 has 16 amino acids. Looked up from germline, CDR1 is PRHDT and CDR2 is FYEKMQ (reference sequence). V shed 6 bases and J 3 bases; nucleotides not matched to a gene: 4. CDR3 in amino acids: CASSWGLAGHTGELFF. For the CDR3, the DNA is TGTGCCAGCAGTTGGGGACTAGCGGGACACACCGGGGAGCTGTTTTTT.

The CDR3 DNA is TGTGCCAGCAGTTTGGAGGGTGTCCCTTACGAGCAGTACTTC. This encodes CASSLEGVPYEQYF. The gene calls are TRBV28 and TRBJ2-7, with D possibly being TRBD2 (6 bases). Trimming stripped 3 bases from V and 4 bases from J, with 13 bases between. Germline-derived CDR1 and CDR2 are MDHEN and SYDVKM. The CDR3 is made up of 14 amino acids.

The CDR3 sequence: CASSLAASGSSTDTQYF. DNA for the CDR3: TGTGCCAGCAGCTTAGCCGCTAGCGGGTCTAGCACAGATACGCAGTATTTT. The V and J genes are TRBV7-8 and TRBJ2-3, with 8 bases matching TRBD2. The CDR3 is 17 residues long. CDR1 SGHVS and CDR2 FQNEAQ come from the germline V gene. V trimming: 0 bases; J trimming: 0 bases; junction bases outside the gene matches: 5.

This rearrangement joins TRBV4-3 to TRBJ1-4, with a weak D call TRBD1 (6 bases). The CDR3 consists of 15 residues. Trimming removed 0 bases at V and 8 bases at J, with 13 bases between. Germline V gene data show CDR1 as LGHNA and CDR2 as YSLEER. The CDR3 is CASSQDRGVREKLFF. The CDR3 bases are TGCGCCAGCAGCCAAGACAGGGGCGTCCGGGAAAAACTGTTTTTT.

Of note for this clone: This same CDR3 is encoded by further DNA sequences in the sample. The chain is built from TRBV27 and TRBJ1-2; 11 bases line up with TRBD1. Germline V CDR1 and CDR2: MNHEY, SMNVEV (reference sequence). Germline trimming cut 6 bases from V and 1 base from J; bases unmatched to any gene: 1. There are 14 residues in the CDR3. DNA of the CDR3: TGTGCCAGCAGCGGGACAGGGGGTAACTATGGCTACACCTTC. It specifies CASSGTGGNYGYTF.